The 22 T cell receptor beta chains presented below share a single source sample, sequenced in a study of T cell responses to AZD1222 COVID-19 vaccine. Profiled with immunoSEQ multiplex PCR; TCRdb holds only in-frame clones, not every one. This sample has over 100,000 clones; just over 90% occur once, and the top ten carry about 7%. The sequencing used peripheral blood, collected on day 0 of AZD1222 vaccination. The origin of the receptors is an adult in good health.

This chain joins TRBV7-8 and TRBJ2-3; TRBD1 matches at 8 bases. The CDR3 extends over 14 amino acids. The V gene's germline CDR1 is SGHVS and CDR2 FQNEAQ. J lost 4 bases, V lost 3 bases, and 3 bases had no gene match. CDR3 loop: CASSLDRVPDTQYF. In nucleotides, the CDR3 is TGTGCCAGCAGCTTGGACAGGGTACCAGATACGCAGTATTTT.

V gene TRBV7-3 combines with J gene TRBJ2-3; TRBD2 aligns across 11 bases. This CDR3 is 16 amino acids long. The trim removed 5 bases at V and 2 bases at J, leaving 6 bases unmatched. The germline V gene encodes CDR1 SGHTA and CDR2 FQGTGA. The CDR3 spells CASSEGTSGITDTQYF. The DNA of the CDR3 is TGTGCCAGCAGCGAGGGGACTAGCGGAATCACAGATACGCAGTATTTT.

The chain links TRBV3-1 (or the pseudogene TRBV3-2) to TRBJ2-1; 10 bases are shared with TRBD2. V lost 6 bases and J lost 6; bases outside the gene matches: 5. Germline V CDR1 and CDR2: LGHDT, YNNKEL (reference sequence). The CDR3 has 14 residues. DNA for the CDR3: TGTGCCAGCAGGACTAGCGGGTCGGGCAATGAGCAGTTCTTC. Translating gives CASRTSGSGNEQFF.

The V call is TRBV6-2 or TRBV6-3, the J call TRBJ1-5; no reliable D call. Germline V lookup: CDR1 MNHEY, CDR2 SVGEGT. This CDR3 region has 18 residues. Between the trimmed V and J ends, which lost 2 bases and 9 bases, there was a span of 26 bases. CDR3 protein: CASSYDLSGVNHYGPQHF. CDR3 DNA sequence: TGTGCCAGCAGTTACGACTTGTCCGGTGTTAATCATTACGGGCCCCAGCATTTT.

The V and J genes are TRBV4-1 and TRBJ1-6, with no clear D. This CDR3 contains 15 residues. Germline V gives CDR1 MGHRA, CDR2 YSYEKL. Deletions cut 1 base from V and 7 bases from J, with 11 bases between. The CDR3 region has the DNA TGCGCCAGCAGCCAAGTTCTAGGGAAAAATTCACCCCTCCACTTT. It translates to CASSQVLGKNSPLHF.

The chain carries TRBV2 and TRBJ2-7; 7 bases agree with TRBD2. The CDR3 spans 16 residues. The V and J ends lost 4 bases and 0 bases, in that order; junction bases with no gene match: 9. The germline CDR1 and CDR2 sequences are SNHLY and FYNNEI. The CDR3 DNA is TGTGCCAGCAGTGCCGGGGGGACGGTAAGCTCCTACGAGCAGTACTTC. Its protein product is CASSAGGTVSSYEQYF.

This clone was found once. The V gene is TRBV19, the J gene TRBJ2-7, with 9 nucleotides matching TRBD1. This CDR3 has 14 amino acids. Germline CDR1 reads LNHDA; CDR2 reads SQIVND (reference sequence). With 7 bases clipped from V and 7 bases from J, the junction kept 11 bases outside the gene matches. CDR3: CASTQGQGTGEQYF. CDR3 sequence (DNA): TGTGCCAGTACCCAAGGACAGGGGACAGGGGAGCAGTACTTC.

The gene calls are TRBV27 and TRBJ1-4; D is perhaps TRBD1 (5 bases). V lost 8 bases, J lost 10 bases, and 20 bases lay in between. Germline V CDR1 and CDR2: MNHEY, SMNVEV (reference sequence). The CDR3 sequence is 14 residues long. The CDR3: CASGHQKPGGKLFF. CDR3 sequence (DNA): TGTGCCAGCGGACATCAAAAGCCGGGAGGAAAACTGTTTTTT. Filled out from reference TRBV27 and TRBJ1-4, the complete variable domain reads EAQVTQNPRYLITVTGKKLTVTCSQNMNHEYMSWYRQDPGLGLRQIYYSMNVEVTDKGDVPEGYKVSRKEKRNFPLILESPSPNQTSLYFCASGHQKPGGKLFFGSGTQLSVL.

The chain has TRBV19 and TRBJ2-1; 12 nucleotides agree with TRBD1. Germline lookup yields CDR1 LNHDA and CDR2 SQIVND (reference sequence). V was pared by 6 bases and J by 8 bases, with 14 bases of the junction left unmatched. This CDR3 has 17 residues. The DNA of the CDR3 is TGTGCCAGTAGCTTGGGGCGGGGACAGGGGGCTTTTTATGAGCAGTTCTTC. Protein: CASSLGRGQGAFYEQFF.

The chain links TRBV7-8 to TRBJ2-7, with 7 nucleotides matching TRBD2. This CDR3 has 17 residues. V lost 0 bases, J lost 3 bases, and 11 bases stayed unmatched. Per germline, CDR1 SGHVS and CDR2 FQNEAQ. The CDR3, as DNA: TGTGCCAGCAGCTTAGCGATTTTAAGCGGGGCCAGCTACGAGCAGTACTTC. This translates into CASSLAILSGASYEQYF.

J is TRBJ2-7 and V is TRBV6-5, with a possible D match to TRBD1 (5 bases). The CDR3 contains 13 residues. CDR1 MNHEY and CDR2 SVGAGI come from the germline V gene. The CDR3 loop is CTLSGQGFYEQYF. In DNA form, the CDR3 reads TGTACCCTATCCGGCCAGGGCTTCTACGAGCAGTACTTC.

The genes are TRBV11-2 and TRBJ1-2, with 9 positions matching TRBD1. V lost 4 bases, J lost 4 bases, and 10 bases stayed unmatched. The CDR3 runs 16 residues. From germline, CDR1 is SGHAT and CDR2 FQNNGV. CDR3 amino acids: CASSSLVGQGSYGYTF. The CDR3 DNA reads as TGTGCCAGCAGCTCTCTGGTGGGACAGGGCAGCTATGGCTACACCTTC. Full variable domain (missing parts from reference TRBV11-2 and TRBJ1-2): EAGVAQSPRYKIIEKRQSVAFWCNPISGHATLYWYQQILGQGPKLLIQFQNNGVVDDSQLPKDRFSAERLKGVDSTLKIQPAKLEDSAVYLCASSSLVGQGSYGYTFGSGTRLTVV.

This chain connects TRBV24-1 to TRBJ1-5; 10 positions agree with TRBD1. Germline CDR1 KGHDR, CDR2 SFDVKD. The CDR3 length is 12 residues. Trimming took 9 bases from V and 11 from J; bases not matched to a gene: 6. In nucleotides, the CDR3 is TGTGCCACCGGGACAGGGGAGGGCTCCCAGCATTTT. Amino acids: CATGTGEGSQHF.

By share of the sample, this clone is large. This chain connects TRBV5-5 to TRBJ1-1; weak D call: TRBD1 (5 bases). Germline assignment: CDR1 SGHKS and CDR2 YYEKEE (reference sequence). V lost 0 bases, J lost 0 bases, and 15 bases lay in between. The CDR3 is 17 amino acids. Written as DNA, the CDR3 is TGTGCCAGCAGCTTGGAAGACAGCAGACTAATGAACACTGAAGCTTTCTTT. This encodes CASSLEDSRLMNTEAFF.

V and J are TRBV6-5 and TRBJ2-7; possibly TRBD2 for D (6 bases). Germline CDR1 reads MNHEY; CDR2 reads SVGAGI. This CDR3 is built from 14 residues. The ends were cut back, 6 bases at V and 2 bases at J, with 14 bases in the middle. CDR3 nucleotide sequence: TGTGCCAGCAGGGGACTGGACCGAACCTACGAGCAGTACTTC. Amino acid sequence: CASRGLDRTYEQYF.

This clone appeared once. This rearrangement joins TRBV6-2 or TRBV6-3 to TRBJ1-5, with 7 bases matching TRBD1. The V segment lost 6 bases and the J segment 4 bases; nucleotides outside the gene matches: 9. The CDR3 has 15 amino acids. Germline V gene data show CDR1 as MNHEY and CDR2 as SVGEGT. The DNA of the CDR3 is TGTGCCAGCAGCTCGACAGGGAGGGGTAATCAGCCCCAGCATTTT. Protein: CASSSTGRGNQPQHF.

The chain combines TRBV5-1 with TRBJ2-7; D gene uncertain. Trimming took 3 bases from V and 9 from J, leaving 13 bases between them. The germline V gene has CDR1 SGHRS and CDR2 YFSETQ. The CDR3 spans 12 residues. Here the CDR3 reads CASSSSGSAQYF. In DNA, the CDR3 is TGCGCCAGCAGCTCCTCGGGCTCCGCGCAGTACTTC. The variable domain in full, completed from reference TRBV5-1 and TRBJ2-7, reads KAGVTQTPRYLIKTRGQQVTLSCSPISGHRSVSWYQQTPGQGLQFLFEYFSETQRNKGNFPGRFSGRQFSNSRSEMNVSTLELGDSALYLCASSSSGSAQYFGPGTRLTVT.

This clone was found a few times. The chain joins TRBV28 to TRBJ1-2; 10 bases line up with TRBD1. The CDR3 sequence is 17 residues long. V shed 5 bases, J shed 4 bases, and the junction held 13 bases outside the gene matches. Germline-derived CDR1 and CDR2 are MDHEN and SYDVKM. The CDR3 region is CASSGAGTGEMVYGYTF. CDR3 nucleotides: TGTGCCAGCAGTGGAGCGGGGACAGGGGAAATGGTCTATGGCTACACCTTC.

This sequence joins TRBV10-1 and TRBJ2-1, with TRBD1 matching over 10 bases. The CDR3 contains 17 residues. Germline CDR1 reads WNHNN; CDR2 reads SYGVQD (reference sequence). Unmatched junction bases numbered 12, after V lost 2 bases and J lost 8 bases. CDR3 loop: CASSELGGTGVTDEQFF. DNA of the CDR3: TGCGCCAGCAGTGAGCTGGGGGGGACAGGGGTAACGGATGAGCAGTTCTTC.

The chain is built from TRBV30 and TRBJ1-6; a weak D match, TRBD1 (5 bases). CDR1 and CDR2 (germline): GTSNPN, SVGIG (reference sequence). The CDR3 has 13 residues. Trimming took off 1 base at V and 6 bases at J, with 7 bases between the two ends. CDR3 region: CAWSGGGNSPLHF. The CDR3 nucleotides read TGTGCCTGGAGTGGGGGGGGTAATTCACCCCTCCACTTT.

The CDR3 sequence: CSASPVAGVFPTSSYNEQFF. The CDR3, as DNA: TGCAGTGCTAGTCCCGTAGCGGGGGTCTTTCCTACGAGCTCCTACAATGAGCAGTTCTTC. V usage is TRBV20-1 and J usage is TRBJ2-1, with 9 bases identical to TRBD2. CDR1 DFQATT and CDR2 SNEGSKA come from the germline V gene (reference sequence). This CDR3 contains 20 residues. J lost 0 bases, V lost 3 bases, and 18 bases had no gene match.

Here the CDR3 reads CASSRTGDSYEQYF. The DNA of the CDR3 is TGTGCCAGTTCCCGGACAGGGGATTCCTACGAGCAGTACTTC. The gene calls are TRBV19 and TRBJ2-7, with TRBD1 identical over 9 bases. This CDR3 is built from 14 residues. With 8 bases clipped from V and 1 base from J, the junction kept 6 bases outside the gene matches. CDR1 LNHDA and CDR2 SQIVND come from the germline V gene (reference sequence).